The 22 T cell receptor beta chains below all came from one sample that was sequenced in a study of blood T cell repertoires in COVID-19. Method: immunoSEQ multiplex PCR; TCRdb's copy keeps in-frame clones and lacks some. The sample holds 15,000 to 20,000 clones; around 92% are singletons and the top ten take 7.2%. The sequencing input was peripheral blood. The receptor source for this set is a human donor in a cohort sampled during active COVID-19.

This clone occurred a few times. The chain is built from TRBV7-9 and TRBJ2-7; D gene ambiguous. From germline, CDR1 is SEHNR and CDR2 FQNEAQ (reference sequence). Trimming shortened V by 2 bases and J by 5 bases, and 4 bases separated the two germline ends. The CDR3 runs to 11 residues. The CDR3 reads CASSLSDEQYF. The DNA for the CDR3 is TGTGCCAGCAGCTTATCCGACGAGCAGTACTTC.

This clone was observed a handful of times. V is TRBV3-1 (or the pseudogene TRBV3-2) and J is TRBJ1-5, with D possibly TRBD1 on 6 matching bases. Germline V lookup: CDR1 LGHDT, CDR2 YNNKEL (reference sequence). This CDR3 spans 17 amino acids. V was pared by 1 base and J by 6 bases, with 19 bases between. CDR3 loop: CASSQGTALPVGQPQHF. In nucleotides, the CDR3 is TGTGCCAGCAGCCAAGGGACAGCTCTACCGGTGGGTCAGCCCCAGCATTTT.

J is TRBJ2-6 and V is TRBV19, with a possible D match to TRBD1 (5 bases). V lost 3 bases, J lost 1 base, and 10 bases lay in between. Germline V CDR1 and CDR2: LNHDA, SQIVND (reference sequence). This CDR3 is 16 amino acids long. CDR3 nucleotides: TGTGCCAGTAGTATCCCCAGGGTTTCTGGGGCCAACGTCCTGACTTTC. Encoded protein: CASSIPRVSGANVLTF.

The genes are TRBV4-3 and TRBJ1-5; no reliable D call. The V end was cut by 0 bases, the J end by 7 bases, with 7 bases between. CDR1 and CDR2 from the germline V gene are LGHNA and YSLEER. The CDR3 has 13 amino acids. The CDR3 nucleotides are TGCGCCAGCAGCCAAGATCGGGGACAGCCCCAGCATTTT. Its protein product is CASSQDRGQPQHF.

Written as DNA, the CDR3 is TGTGCCAGCAGCCAAGGACTAGCGGGGGGTTTTGCCGGGGAGCTGTTTTTT. Its translation is CASSQGLAGGFAGELFF. The gene calls are TRBV4-2 and TRBJ2-2; 13 bases are shared with TRBD2. The CDR3 loop spans 17 amino acids. V shed 1 base and J 6 bases; nucleotides not matched to a gene: 5. The V gene's germline CDR1 is LGHNA and CDR2 YNFKEQ.

J is TRBJ2-7 and V is TRBV11-1; 8 nucleotides line up with TRBD2. In germline, CDR1 is SGHAT, CDR2 FQDESV (reference sequence). The CDR3 totals 13 residues. Losses at the gene ends were 8 bases for V and 3 bases for J; bases not matched to a gene: 6. CDR3: CASQGGRSYEQYF. CDR3 DNA sequence: TGTGCCAGCCAGGGCGGGAGGAGCTACGAGCAGTACTTC. Combining the CDR3 with reference TRBV11-1 and TRBJ2-7 gives the whole variable domain EAEVAQSPRYKITEKSQAVAFWCDPISGHATLYWYRQILGQGPELLVQFQDESVVDDSQLPKDRFSAERLKGVDSTLKIQPAELGDSAMYLCASQGGRSYEQYFGPGTRLTVT.

V is TRBV5-1 and J is TRBJ2-7; TRBD1 matches 9 bases. The germline CDR1 and CDR2 sequences are SGHRS and YFSETQ. The trim removed 3 bases at V and 2 bases at J, leaving 6 bases unmatched. The CDR3 runs 15 residues. CDR3 coding DNA: TGCGCCAGCAGCTACTGGACAGGGGTTACCTACGAGCAGTACTTC. It specifies CASSYWTGVTYEQYF.

This clone came up once. The chain carries TRBV19 and TRBJ2-1; D might be TRBD1 (6 bases). Germline CDR1 reads LNHDA; CDR2 reads SQIVND (reference sequence). The CDR3 length is 16 residues. Deletions cut 6 bases from V and 0 bases from J, with 15 bases between. CDR3 bases: TGTGCCAGTAGCCAGACGACAGGTAGCTCCTACAATGAGCAGTTCTTC. Protein product: CASSQTTGSSYNEQFF.

The chain links TRBV11-3 to TRBJ2-3; 12 bases line up with TRBD2. Looked up from germline, CDR1 is SGHNT and CDR2 is YENEEA. With 5 bases clipped from V and 4 bases from J, the junction kept 10 bases outside the gene matches. The CDR3 is made up of 17 amino acids. The CDR3 DNA sequence: TGTGCCAGCAGCGCCCGGACTAGCGGGACGGCACCAGATACGCAGTATTTT. Translated: CASSARTSGTAPDTQYF.

The rearrangement joins TRBV2 to TRBJ2-1, with TRBD1 matching over 9 bases. Germline V gives CDR1 SNHLY, CDR2 FYNNEI. With 8 bases clipped from V and 4 bases from J, the junction kept 9 bases outside the gene matches. The CDR3 is 15 residues long. The CDR3 is CASFRNRGLYNEQFF. CDR3 nucleotides: TGTGCCAGCTTTAGGAACAGGGGGCTATACAATGAGCAGTTCTTC.

This chain uses TRBV20-1 with TRBJ2-7; tentatively, D is TRBD1 (5 bases). Trimming removed 3 bases at V and 3 bases at J, with 6 bases between. The CDR3 extends over 11 amino acids. Germline V gives CDR1 DFQATT, CDR2 SNEGSKA (reference sequence). CDR3 sequence: CSARDNYEQYF. As DNA, the CDR3 is TGCAGTGCTAGGGACAACTACGAGCAGTACTTC.

The CDR3 reads CASSQNRASGETQYF. The DNA of the CDR3 is TGTGCCAGCAGCCAGAACAGGGCCTCGGGAGAGACCCAGTACTTC. The chain joins TRBV3-1 (or the pseudogene TRBV3-2) to TRBJ2-5; tentatively, D is TRBD1 (6 bases). Germline CDR1 and CDR2: LGHDT and YNNKEL (reference sequence). The V end lost 3 bases, the J end lost 4 bases, and 15 bases lay between the germline ends. The CDR3 length is 15 residues.

The genes are TRBV27 and TRBJ2-1; TRBD1 matches at 9 bases. Per germline, CDR1 MNHEY and CDR2 SMNVEV (reference sequence). The CDR3 consists of 15 residues. With V trimmed by 5 bases and J by 1 base, 3 bases remained unmatched. The CDR3 loop reads CASSADRGSYNEQFF. The CDR3, as DNA: TGTGCCAGCAGTGCCGACAGGGGGTCCTACAATGAGCAGTTCTTC.

This chain links TRBV9 with TRBJ2-3, with 7 bases fitting TRBD2. Trimming at V came to 4 bases and at J to 0 bases, leaving 2 bases not matched to a gene. The CDR3 contains 14 residues. The germline V gene encodes CDR1 SGDLS and CDR2 YYNGEE. The CDR3 DNA reads as TGTGCCAGCAGCATTAGCGGGAGCACAGATACGCAGTATTTT. It codes for CASSISGSTDTQYF.

This clone was detected a few times. This rearrangement joins TRBV7-2 to TRBJ1-1, with 7 bases that match TRBD1. The germline CDR1 and CDR2 sequences are SGHTA and FQGNSA. The CDR3 spans 17 residues. The V and J ends lost 5 bases and 6 bases, in that order; junction bases with no gene match: 18. The CDR3 nucleotides read TGTGCCAGCAGCCCCGAGGGTACAGGGGCAAAGGGGGCTGAAGCTTTCTTT. This translates into CASSPEGTGAKGAEAFF.

The gene calls are TRBV19 and TRBJ2-7, with D possibly being TRBD1 (6 bases). The CDR3 totals 15 residues. CDR1 LNHDA and CDR2 SQIVND come from the germline V gene (reference sequence). Trimming took 5 bases from V and 3 from J, leaving 17 bases between them. Written as DNA, the CDR3 is TGTGCCAGTAGTCCTAGACAGGCATGGGGCTACGAGCAGTACTTC. Protein product: CASSPRQAWGYEQYF.

The chain joins TRBV5-8 to TRBJ1-5; D is uncertain. Trimming shortened V by 4 bases and J by 0 bases, and 11 bases separated the two germline ends. Germline V gene lookup returns CDR1 SGHTS and CDR2 YDEGEE. This CDR3 has 15 amino acids. CDR3 coding DNA: TGTGCCAGCAGCCCTGGAGTAGATAGCAATCAGCCCCAGCATTTT. It is translated as CASSPGVDSNQPQHF. The variable domain in full, with the rest retrieved from reference TRBV5-8 and TRBJ1-5, is EAGVTQSPTHLIKTRGQQATLRCSPISGHTSVYWYQQALGLGLQFLLWYDEGEERNRGNFPPRFSGRQFPNYSSELNVNALELEDSALYLCASSPGVDSNQPQHFGDGTRLSIL.

This chain connects TRBV5-4 to TRBJ2-5; D is uncertain. This CDR3 contains 12 residues. Germline V gene sequence: CDR1 SGHNT, CDR2 YYREEE (reference sequence). Trimming stripped 4 bases from V and 9 bases from J, with 13 bases between. Written as DNA, the CDR3 is TGTGCCAGCAGCGAAAACATGTGGCCCCAGTACTTC. Encoded protein: CASSENMWPQYF.

The genes are TRBV29-1 and TRBJ2-1; perhaps TRBD1 as D (5 bases). V lost 3 bases, J lost 3 bases, and 6 bases lay in between. Germline V gives CDR1 SQVTM, CDR2 ANQGSEA. The CDR3 covers 12 residues. In nucleotides, the CDR3 is TGCAGCGTTGATGGACACTACAATGAGCAGTTCTTC. Residues: CSVDGHYNEQFF.

This clone was seen just once. The genes are TRBV6-1 and TRBJ2-3; TRBD2 is a possible D gene (8 bases). This CDR3 contains 14 residues. Between the trimmed V and J ends, which lost 4 bases and 6 bases, there was a span of 14 bases. CDR1 and CDR2 from the germline V gene are MNHNS and SASEGT. The CDR3: CASSVAGQIDTQYF. The CDR3 bases are TGTGCCAGCAGTGTAGCGGGACAGATCGATACGCAGTATTTT.

The chain uses TRBV7-3 and TRBJ2-5; weak D call: TRBD2 (5 bases). Germline-derived CDR1 and CDR2 are SGHTA and FQGTGA. V gave up 2 bases and J gave up 5 bases, with 9 bases separating them. The CDR3 runs to 13 residues. The CDR3 region is CASSLSGSETQYF. DNA for the CDR3: TGTGCCAGCAGCTTATCGGGGTCCGAGACCCAGTACTTC.

The V gene is TRBV5-1, the J gene TRBJ2-1, with D unclear. The CDR3 contains 13 residues. V lost 0 bases to trimming and J lost 6 bases, with 7 bases between them. Looked up from germline, CDR1 is SGHRS and CDR2 is YFSETQ. This CDR3 is CASSLDSPNEQFF. In DNA, the CDR3 is TGCGCCAGCAGCTTGGATAGCCCCAATGAGCAGTTCTTC.